The T cell receptor beta chain under discussion was sequenced for a study of beta chain features in type 1 diabetes. Investigators reverse transcribed all isolated RNA, so they sequenced expressed TCRB transcripts. Data came from immunoSEQ multiplex PCR; TCRdb stores just in-frame clones and leaves some out. The sample has approximately 120,000 clones; under 40% are singletons. This sequence was found in a woman younger than 35 in good health. Sequenced input: stem cell memory CD4+ T cells from blood.

The CDR3 region has the DNA TGTGCCAGCAGCCAGGAGCGGGAACCCTACAATGAGCAGTTCTTC. Protein sequence: CASSQEREPYNEQFF. The V gene is TRBV7-2, the J gene TRBJ2-1; 7 positions agree with TRBD2. The CDR3 runs to 15 residues. Germline-derived CDR1 and CDR2 are SGHTA and FQGNSA. The ends lost 5 bases at V and 2 bases at J; junction bases unmatched: 6.